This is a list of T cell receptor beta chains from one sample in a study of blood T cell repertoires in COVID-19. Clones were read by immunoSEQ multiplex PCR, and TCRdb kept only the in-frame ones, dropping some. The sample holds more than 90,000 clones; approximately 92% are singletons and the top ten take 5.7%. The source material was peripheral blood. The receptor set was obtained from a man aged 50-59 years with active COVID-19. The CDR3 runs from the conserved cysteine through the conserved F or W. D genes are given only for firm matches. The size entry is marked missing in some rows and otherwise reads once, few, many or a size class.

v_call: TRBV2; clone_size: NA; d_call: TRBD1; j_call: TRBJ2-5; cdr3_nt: TGTGCCAGCAGTGTTGACAGGGGGAGGTTCGAGACCCAGTACTTC; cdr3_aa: CASSVDRGRFETQYF
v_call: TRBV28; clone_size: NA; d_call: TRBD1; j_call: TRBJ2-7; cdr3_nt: TGTGCCAGCAGTCCAACAGGGGGCGGAATCTACGAGCAGTACTTC; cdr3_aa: CASSPTGGGIYEQYF
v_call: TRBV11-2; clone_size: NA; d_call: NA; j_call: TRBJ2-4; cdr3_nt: TGTGCCAGCAGCTTAGACCCGACGGGGGTTCAGTACTTC; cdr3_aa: CASSLDPTGVQYF
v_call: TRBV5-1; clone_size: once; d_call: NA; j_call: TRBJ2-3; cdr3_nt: TGCGCCAGCAGCTCCGGACAGAACGGGGGCACAGATACGCAGTATTTT; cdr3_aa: CASSSGQNGGTDTQYF
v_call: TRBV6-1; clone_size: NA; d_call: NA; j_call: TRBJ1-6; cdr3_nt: TGTGCCAGCAGTGAGGCAGGGGAGATCAGTTCACCCCTCCACTTT; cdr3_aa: CASSEAGEISSPLHF
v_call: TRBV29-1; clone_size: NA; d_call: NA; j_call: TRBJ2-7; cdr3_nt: TGCAGCGTCGGAGGTCTAACAGGGACCGAGCAGTACTTC; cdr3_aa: CSVGGLTGTEQYF
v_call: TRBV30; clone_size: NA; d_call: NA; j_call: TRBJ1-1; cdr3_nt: TGTGCCTGGGTCCCGGGGGGGGTGAACACTGAAGCTTTCTTT; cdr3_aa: CAWVPGGVNTEAFF
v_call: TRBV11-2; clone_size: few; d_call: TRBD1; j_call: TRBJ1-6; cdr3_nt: TGTGCCAGCAGCTTAGAAGGGACAGGGGGTTCACCCCTCCACTTT; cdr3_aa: CASSLEGTGGSPLHF
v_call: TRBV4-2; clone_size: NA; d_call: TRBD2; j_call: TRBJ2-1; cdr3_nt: TGTGCCAGCAGCCAACTAGCGGGAGACGATGAGCAGTTCTTC; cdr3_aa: CASSQLAGDDEQFF
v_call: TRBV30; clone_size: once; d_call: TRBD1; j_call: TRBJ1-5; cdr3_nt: TGTGCCTGGAGTGTAGCCAGGGGGGACAATCAGCCCCAGCATTTT; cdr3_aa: CAWSVARGDNQPQHF
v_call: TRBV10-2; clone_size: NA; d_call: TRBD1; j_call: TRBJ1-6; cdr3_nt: TGCGCCAGCATGGGGACAGGGAATTCACCCCTCCACTTT; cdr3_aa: CASMGTGNSPLHF
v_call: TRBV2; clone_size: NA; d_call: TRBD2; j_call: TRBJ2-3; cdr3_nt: TGTGCCAGCAGCCCGGGACTAGCGGGAATAGGGCAGTATTTT; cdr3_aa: CASSPGLAGIGQYF
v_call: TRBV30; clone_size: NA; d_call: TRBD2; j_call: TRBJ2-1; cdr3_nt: TGTGCCTGGAGGTCTAGCGGGGCACTGGATGAGCAGTTCTTC; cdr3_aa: CAWRSSGALDEQFF
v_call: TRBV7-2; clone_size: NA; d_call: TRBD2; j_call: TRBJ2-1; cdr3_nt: TGTGCCAACCTACTAGCGCTCGATACCTACTCCTACAATGAGCAGTTCTTC; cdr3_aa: CANLLALDTYSYNEQFF
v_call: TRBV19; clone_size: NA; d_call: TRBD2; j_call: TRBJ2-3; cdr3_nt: TGTGCCAGTAGTCTCTTCTTACTAGCGGGAGCAGGCACAGATACGCAGTATTTT; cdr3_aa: CASSLFLLAGAGTDTQYF
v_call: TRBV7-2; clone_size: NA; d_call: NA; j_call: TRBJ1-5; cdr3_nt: TGTGCCAGCAGCTCAAGGGGGTACGGACAAGTCCATAGCAATCAGCCCCAGCATTTT; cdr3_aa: CASSSRGYGQVHSNQPQHF